The following is a TCR beta chain sequence with its context. Its antigen has not been determined. No much larger clonotype is one base removed from it; base qualities were not supplied. The data derive from a study of blood T cell repertoires in COVID-19 (dated by TCRdb to the early 2020s). Regarding the complete study: Samples covering the acute and convalescent phases of COVID-19 were provided by collaborators in the United States, Italy and Spain. Where HLA class I and class II types were available, the types were taken from metadata supplied by the sample provider, not from assay-based typing. The material from the prospective study consisted of cDNA or gDNA derived from T cells, B-cell-depleted T cells, or PBMCs. Deeply sampled blood TCRbeta repertoires from subjects exposed to, actively infected with, or recovered from COVID-19 were included in the dataset. A freely available public database, intended as a resource for researchers studying the immune response to SARS-CoV-2, is where the repertoires were released. The samples were drawn from the first 160 participants of the ongoing ImmuneRACE study and from about 1,200 subjects provided by 6 global collaborators. Nearly every sample came with metadata listing a de-identified subject ID, COVID-19 status, age in years and sex.

Points the paper makes about the study in general: How much clinical and demographic metadata was included differed by source and by participant, and the metadata was provided uncurated.

CDR1 and CDR2, looked up from the germline V gene, are KGHSH and LQKENI. The CDR3 spans 15 residues, from the cysteine through the phenylalanine. The read is trimmed to its CDR3 DNA, 45 bases read in frame from base 1. At the junction V is shortened by 1 base and J by 6 bases, with 16 bases in between. One collaborating source in Seattle enrolled patients during active infection and followed them longitudinally through the course of disease. Whole blood was collected in K2EDTA tubes by collaborating institutions according to the institutions' own protocols. For TCRbeta analysis, collaborator samples were shipped as frozen whole blood, as isolated PBMCs, or as DNA extracted from either sample type. TCRbeta CDR3 regions were amplified from genomic DNA by means of the immunoSEQ Assay, a bias-controlled multiplex PCR. The study's own analysis went as follows. Nucleated cell counts per sample were estimated from amplification of reference gene primers within the assay. To quantify the absolute abundance of each unique TCRbeta CDR3 rearrangement, sequence reads were collapsed and filtered. For each sample, productive Simpson clonality was calculated by taking the square root of Simpson's diversity index across productive rearrangements. TCRdb took over this immuneACCESS table, retaining in-frame rearrangements with V and J assigned. Such tables are incomplete; in checked studies, under half of the missing clones stem from an unresolved V gene, and the remainder is unexplained. That table gives V, J and clone size, and the DNA gave D and trimming. Present in this sample are 250,000 to 350,000 clones, approximately 90% of which were seen just once. Just under 6.5% of the sample belongs to the ten largest clones.

Sequenced: peripheral blood. The sequence was collected from a woman between 45 and 65 years old with COVID-19, enrolled during active disease. The chain uses TRBV18 and TRBJ2-7; perhaps TRBD1 is the D gene, with 6 bases matching. The CDR3 here reads CASSPRLGGQGEQYF. The DNA sequence reads TGTGCCAGCTCACCACGTTTAGGGGGTCAGGGCGAGCAGTACTTC. The variable domain in full, with residues beyond the CDR3 obtained from the reference TRBV18 and TRBJ2-7 genes, is NAGVMQNPRHLVRRRGQEARLRCSPMKGHSHVYWYRQLPEEGLKFMVYLQKENIIDESGMPKERFSAEFPKEGPSILRIQQVVRGDSAAYFCASSPRLGGQGEQYFGPGTRLTVT.